This is a list of T cell receptor beta chains from one sample in a study of cytomegalovirus exposure and HLA in healthy donors. Some clones are missing from TCRdb's copy, which holds only in-frame ones; the method was immunoSEQ multiplex PCR. The sample has about 98,000 clones, around 74% seen once; the top ten hold approximately 1.8%. Sequenced input: PBMCs. These receptors were obtained from a male donor in good health and CMV-seronegative. Each CDR3 is given with its conserved first and last residue. The D gene is left open where the match is weak. Size is omitted from some rows. Given values are once, few, many or a class for expanded clones.

TRBD1 | TRBJ1-2 | - | 14 | TRBV4-1 | CASSARDRGIGYTF | TGCGCCAGCAGCGCCCGGGACAGGGGTATCGGCTACACCTTC
TRBD1 | TRBJ2-5 | once | 18 | TRBV5-8 | CASSDEPGTGQTEETQYF | TGTGCCAGCAGCGATGAGCCCGGGACAGGTCAGACTGAAGAGACCCAGTACTTC
TRBD2 | TRBJ2-3 | - | 20 | TRBV27 | CASSLRGLAGVGASTDTQYF | TGTGCCAGCAGTTTACGTGGACTAGCGGGAGTCGGTGCTAGCACAGATACGCAGTATTTT
- | TRBJ2-2 | - | 14 | TRBV5-1 | CASTAGGLTGELFF | TGCGCCAGCACGGCAGGTGGTCTCACCGGGGAGCTGTTTTTT
TRBD1 | TRBJ2-2 | - | 18 | TRBV12-5 | CASGLLEPGTGYTGELFF | TGTGCTAGTGGTTTGCTGGAACCCGGGACAGGGTATACCGGGGAGCTGTTTTTT
TRBD2 | TRBJ2-2 | once | 15 | TRBV9 | CASSSGRRGTGELFF | TGTGCCAGCAGCTCCGGGAGGCGGGGCACCGGGGAGCTGTTTTTT
- | TRBJ2-5 | - | 13 | TRBV2 | CASSGQFLETQYF | TGTGCCAGCAGCGGACAGTTCTTGGAGACCCAGTACTTC
TRBD1 | TRBJ2-7 | - | 17 | TRBV30 | CAWSSGTGRVRSYEQYF | TGTGCCTGGAGCTCCGGGACAGGGAGGGTACGAAGCTACGAGCAGTACTTC
- | TRBJ2-7 | once | 14 | TRBV15 | CATSRGESSYEQYF | TGTGCCACCAGCAGAGGAGAGAGCTCCTACGAGCAGTACTTC
TRBD2 | TRBJ2-1 | few | 16 | TRBV5-4 | CASSLGLAGSYNEQFF | TGTGCCAGCAGCCTCGGACTAGCGGGGTCCTACAATGAGCAGTTCTTC
- | TRBJ1-2 | few | 15 | TRBV7-9 | CASSAPGQTNYGYTF | TGTGCCAGCAGCGCCCCGGGACAAACTAACTATGGCTACACCTTC
- | TRBJ2-7 | - | 15 | TRBV7-3 | CASSLTGDTSREQYF | TGTGCCAGCAGTTTAACCGGGGACACCTCTCGGGAGCAGTACTTC
- | TRBJ1-1 | few | 13 | TRBV30 | CAWMVRGNTEAFF | TGTGCCTGGATGGTAAGAGGGAACACTGAAGCTTTCTTT
- | TRBJ2-1 | - | 16 | TRBV25-1 | CASSDFGGIGDNEQFF | TGTGCCAGCAGTGATTTTGGCGGGATAGGCGACAATGAGCAGTTCTTC
TRBD2 | TRBJ2-3 | few | 16 | TRBV30 | CAWSIAGAPSTDTQYF | TGTGCCTGGAGTATAGCGGGAGCCCCCTCCACAGATACGCAGTATTTT
TRBD1 | TRBJ1-2 | few | 16 | TRBV11-2 | CASSWGGTGVNYGYTF | TGTGCCAGCAGCTGGGGGGGGACAGGGGTTAACTATGGCTACACCTTC
- | TRBJ1-1 | - | 15 | TRBV28 | CASSLAGAGGLEAFF | TGTGCCAGCAGTTTAGCGGGGGCCGGCGGGCTTGAAGCTTTCTTT
- | TRBJ2-7 | - | 17 | TRBV7-9 | CASRSRALLASSYEQYF | TGTGCCAGCAGATCCAGAGCCCTCCTAGCGAGCTCCTACGAGCAGTACTTC
- | TRBJ2-2 | - | 16 | TRBV9 | CASSVSLGQGAGELFF | TGTGCCAGCAGCGTGAGCTTAGGGCAGGGCGCCGGGGAGCTGTTTTTT
TRBD1 | TRBJ1-2 | - | 13 | TRBV6-5 | CASRSDRDGGYTF | TGTGCCAGCAGGTCCGACAGGGACGGTGGCTACACCTTC
- | TRBJ1-5 | - | 13 | TRBV19 | CASSMSQGWPQHF | TGTGCCAGTAGTATGTCCCAGGGATGGCCCCAGCATTTT
TRBD1 | TRBJ2-7 | - | 14 | TRBV7-6 | CASSPGTGGGEQYF | TGTGCCAGCAGCCCAGGGACAGGGGGAGGAGAGCAGTACTTC
TRBD1 | TRBJ1-4 | - | 15 | TRBV6-1 | CASNGDRFSNEKLFF | TGTGCCAGCAACGGGGACAGGTTCTCTAATGAAAAACTGTTTTTT
TRBD1 | TRBJ2-7 | few | 16 | TRBV5-1 | CASSLASGTVAHEQYF | TGCGCCAGCAGCTTGGCCTCCGGGACAGTCGCCCACGAGCAGTACTTC
TRBD2 | TRBJ2-1 | - | 14 | TRBV6-5 | CASSYGTRGNEQFF | TGTGCCAGCAGTTACGGGACTAGGGGCAATGAGCAGTTCTTC
- | TRBJ2-7 | - | 18 | TRBV7-8 | CASSGGYRTANGLWEQYF | TGTGCCAGCAGCGGGGGGTACAGGACCGCAAACGGGTTGTGGGAGCAGTACTTC
TRBD1 | TRBJ2-2 | - | 14 | TRBV10-3 | CAISDRVNTGELFF | TGTGCCATCAGCGACAGGGTAAACACCGGGGAGCTGTTTTTT
TRBD2 | TRBJ2-7 | few | 16 | TRBV19 | CASSPRLAGVPYEQYF | TGTGCCAGTAGTCCCCGACTAGCGGGAGTCCCCTACGAGCAGTACTTC
TRBD1 | TRBJ2-7 | once | 16 | TRBV28 | CASSRTSGTAIYEQYF | TGTGCCAGCAGCCGAACCTCCGGGACAGCAATCTACGAGCAGTACTTC
TRBD1 | TRBJ1-4 | - | 17 | TRBV4-1 | CASSQTPLQGGDEKLFF | TGCGCCAGCAGCCAAACCCCCCTACAGGGGGGCGATGAAAAACTGTTTTTT
TRBD1 | TRBJ1-5 | - | 13 | TRBV28 | CASRPDRVEPQHF | TGTGCCAGCAGACCTGACAGGGTGGAGCCCCAGCATTTT
- | TRBJ2-3 | - | 17 | TRBV4-2 | CASSQVNRGARQDTQYF | TGTGCCAGCAGCCAAGTAAACCGGGGGGCCAGGCAAGATACGCAGTATTTT
- | TRBJ1-1 | once | 15 | TRBV9 | CASSVVGRLNTEAFF | TGTGCCAGCAGCGTTGTGGGCCGCCTAAACACTGAAGCTTTCTTT
- | TRBJ1-5 | - | 13 | TRBV6-5 | CASRSNGNQPQHF | TGTGCCAGCAGGTCCAATGGCAATCAGCCCCAGCATTTT
TRBD1 | TRBJ2-5 | - | 16 | TRBV6-5 | CASSYSPTGFGETQYF | TGTGCCAGCAGTTACTCCCCGACAGGGTTCGGAGAGACCCAGTACTTC
TRBD2 | TRBJ2-1 | few | 15 | TRBV9 | CASSYGLAGDNEQFF | TGTGCCAGCAGCTACGGACTAGCGGGAGACAATGAGCAGTTCTTC
TRBD1 | TRBJ2-7 | - | 15 | TRBV7-2 | CASSLSGTGPYEQYF | TGTGCCAGCAGCTTATCCGGGACAGGACCCTACGAGCAGTACTTC
TRBD2 | TRBJ2-7 | - | 14 | TRBV7-6 | CASSSLASGREQYF | TGTGCCAGCAGCTCTCTTGCCAGCGGGAGGGAGCAGTACTTC
- | TRBJ2-3 | - | 15 | TRBV9 | CASSVAGGSTDTQYF | TGTGCCAGCAGCGTAGCGGGCGGGAGCACAGATACGCAGTATTTT
TRBD1 | TRBJ1-3 | few | 16 | TRBV25-1 | CASSGSDRPSGNTIYF | TGTGCCAGCAGTGGATCGGACAGGCCCTCTGGAAACACCATATATTTT
TRBD1 | TRBJ1-1 | - | 12 | TRBV27 | CASRDRGTEAFF | TGTGCCAGCCGGGACAGGGGAACTGAAGCTTTCTTT
- | TRBJ2-7 | - | 15 | TRBV28 | CASSLRSTDSYEQYF | TGTGCCAGCAGTTTAAGGTCCACAGACTCCTACGAGCAGTACTTC
TRBD1 | TRBJ1-6 | few | 14 | TRBV5-1 | CASSLEGADSPLHF | TGCGCCAGCAGCTTGGAGGGGGCTGATTCACCCCTCCACTTT
TRBD2 | TRBJ2-1 | - | 15 | TRBV6-4 | CASSSGTSGTREQFF | TGTGCCAGCAGTTCCGGGACTAGCGGGACTCGTGAGCAGTTCTTC